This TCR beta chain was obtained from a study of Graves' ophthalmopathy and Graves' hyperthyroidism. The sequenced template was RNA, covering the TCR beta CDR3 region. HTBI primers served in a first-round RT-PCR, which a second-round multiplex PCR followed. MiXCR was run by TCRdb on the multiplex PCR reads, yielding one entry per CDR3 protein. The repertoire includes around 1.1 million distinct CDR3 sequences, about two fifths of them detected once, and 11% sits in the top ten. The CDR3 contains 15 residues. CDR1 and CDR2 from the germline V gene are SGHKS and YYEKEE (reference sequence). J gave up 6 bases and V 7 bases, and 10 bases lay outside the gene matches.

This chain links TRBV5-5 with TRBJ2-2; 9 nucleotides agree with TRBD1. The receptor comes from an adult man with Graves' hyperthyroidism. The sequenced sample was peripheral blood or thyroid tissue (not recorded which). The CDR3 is CASGKQGAFSGELFF. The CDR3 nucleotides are TGTGCCAGCGGGAAACAGGGGGCGTTTTCCGGGGAGCTGTTTTTT.